Below, 21 T cell receptor beta chains from the same sample are listed, as sequenced in a study of siplizumab effects on memory and regulatory T cells. TCRdb's table, derived via immunoSEQ multiplex PCR, lists solely in-frame clones and lacks some. The sample contains about 100,000 clones, more than 85% of which appear only once. Material: CD4+ T cells sorted from blood. These receptors were obtained from a human donor in good health.

This chain's CDR3 is CATSKNPSGRLQETQYF. CDR3 bases: TGTGCCACCAGCAAAAACCCATCGGGACGGCTTCAAGAGACCCAGTACTTC. The chain recombines TRBV15 with TRBJ2-5; D is perhaps TRBD1 or TRBD2 (5 bases each). CDR3 length: 17 residues. CDR1 and CDR2 (germline): LNHNV, YYDKDF (reference sequence). V was trimmed by 4 bases and J by 2 bases, leaving 20 bases between them.

The rearrangement uses TRBV5-6 and TRBJ1-2, with no clear D. Trimming pared 4 bases from V and 5 bases from J, leaving 21 bases between. The CDR3 contains 16 residues. In germline, CDR1 is SGHDT, CDR2 YYEEEE. DNA for the CDR3: TGTGCCAGCAGCCCCACCCTCGAGTTAGCAACATATGGCTACACCTTC. This gives the protein CASSPTLELATYGYTF.

The chain links TRBV28 to TRBJ2-1, with D tentatively TRBD2 (6 bases). V lost 7 bases and J 4 bases, leaving 11 bases between the germline ends. The CDR3 totals 13 residues. Germline lookup yields CDR1 MDHEN and CDR2 SYDVKM. CDR3 protein: CASNTGRYNEQFF. The CDR3 bases are TGTGCCAGCAATACCGGGAGATACAATGAGCAGTTCTTC.

The chain has TRBV9 and TRBJ1-1; D call uncertain. This CDR3 is 13 amino acids long. CDR1 and CDR2 (germline): SGDLS, YYNGEE. The V end was cut by 0 bases, the J end by 6 bases, with 9 bases between. CDR3 in amino acids: CASSVGRISEAFF. The CDR3 DNA follows: TGTGCCAGCAGCGTAGGTAGAATTTCTGAAGCTTTCTTT.

This chain's CDR3 is CASSWGDLGTDTQYF. The CDR3 nucleotides read TGTGCCAGCAGTTGGGGGGACTTAGGCACAGATACGCAGTATTTT. The chain combines TRBV27 with TRBJ2-3, with a tentative D call TRBD2 (6 bases). V lost 4 bases and J 1 base, leaving 12 bases between the germline ends. CDR3 size: 15 residues. Germline V gene lookup returns CDR1 MNHEY and CDR2 SMNVEV (reference sequence).

The rearrangement links TRBV29-1 to TRBJ1-5; no clear D gene. The V and J ends lost 3 bases and 7 bases respectively, with 13 bases between them. The CDR3 covers 13 residues. In germline, CDR1 is SQVTM, CDR2 ANQGSEA. DNA of the CDR3: TGCAGCGTTGAGGGTCAGGAAGGGCAGCCCCAGCATTTT. The encoded protein is CSVEGQEGQPQHF.

CDR3 region: CASSENKVLGAQHF. The CDR3 DNA is TGTGCCAGCAGTGAAAATAAGGTCCTGGGTGCCCAGCATTTT. The rearrangement uses TRBV6-1 and TRBJ1-5; no firm D call. Trimming took 2 bases from V and 11 from J, leaving 16 bases between them. Germline-derived CDR1 and CDR2 are MNHNS and SASEGT. The CDR3 is 14 amino acids.

The chain uses TRBV11-1 and TRBJ1-2; no clear D gene. V was cut by 1 base and J by 6 bases, with 6 bases left in between. The CDR3 is 12 residues long. Germline CDR1 SGHAT, CDR2 FQDESV (reference sequence). CDR3 DNA sequence: TGTGCCAGCAGCTTAGAAGGAGATGGCTACACCTTC. It encodes CASSLEGDGYTF. The whole variable domain, remainder taken from reference TRBV11-1 and TRBJ1-2, is EAEVAQSPRYKITEKSQAVAFWCDPISGHATLYWYRQILGQGPELLVQFQDESVVDDSQLPKDRFSAERLKGVDSTLKIQPAELGDSAMYLCASSLEGDGYTFGSGTRLTVV.

V and J are TRBV6-6 and TRBJ1-1; no firm D call. CDR1 MNHNY and CDR2 SVGAGI come from the germline V gene (reference sequence). The V gene lost 1 base and the J gene lost 7 bases, with 10 bases spanning the gap. CDR3 length: 13 residues. CDR3 loop: CASSYFPGYEAFF. The CDR3 DNA sequence: TGTGCCAGCAGTTACTTCCCCGGTTATGAAGCTTTCTTT.

J is TRBJ1-5 and V is TRBV7-9, with 8 bases matching TRBD1. This CDR3 comprises 15 residues. Germline CDR1 reads SEHNR; CDR2 reads FQNEAQ (reference sequence). Trimming cost V 5 bases and J 4 bases; bases outside gene matches: 7. The CDR3 loop is CASSQEDRANQPQHF. The CDR3, as DNA: TGTGCCAGCAGCCAGGAGGACAGGGCGAATCAGCCCCAGCATTTT.

CDR3 protein: CASSEGQGGGISNQPQHF. DNA of the CDR3: TGTGCCAGCAGTGAAGGACAGGGCGGGGGAATAAGCAATCAGCCCCAGCATTTT. The chain couples TRBV25-1 to TRBJ1-5; 8 bases are a match to TRBD1. The J segment lost 1 base and the V segment lost 2 bases, leaving 10 bases of the junction unmatched. There are 18 residues in the CDR3. Germline V gene sequence: CDR1 MGHDK, CDR2 SYGVNS.

This clone was observed a few times. The V call is TRBV29-1, the J call TRBJ1-1; 7 nucleotides line up with TRBD1. Trimming took 4 bases from V and 4 from J; bases not matched to a gene: 3. This CDR3 spans 12 amino acids. In germline, CDR1 is SQVTM, CDR2 ANQGSEA. The CDR3 region has the DNA TGCAGCGTTGCCAGGGGGGGCACTGAAGCTTTCTTT. This sequence encodes CSVARGGTEAFF.

V usage is TRBV6-5 and J usage is TRBJ1-6; tentative D call: TRBD1 (5 bases). V was trimmed by 6 bases and J by 6 bases, leaving 9 bases between them. The V gene's germline CDR1 is MNHEY and CDR2 SVGAGI. The CDR3 loop spans 13 amino acids. In nucleotides, the CDR3 is TGTGCCAGCAGACTCGACAGTAATTCACCCCTCCACTTT. Residues: CASRLDSNSPLHF.

The chain joins TRBV7-9 to TRBJ2-2; D is unresolved. CDR1 is SEHNR, CDR2 FQNEAQ, per germline (reference sequence). This CDR3 spans 14 amino acids. V lost 1 base, J lost 2 bases, and 5 bases lay in between. The CDR3 region has the DNA TGTGCCAGCAGCTTAGAGGCCAACACCGGGGAGCTGTTTTTT. This encodes CASSLEANTGELFF. Complete variable domain (other parts from reference TRBV7-9 and TRBJ2-2): DTGVSQNPRHKITKRGQNVTFRCDPISEHNRLYWYRQTLGQGPEFLTYFQNEAQLEKSRLLSDRFSAERPKGSFSTLEIQRTEQGDSAMYLCASSLEANTGELFFGEGSRLTVL.

About this clone: Other DNA sequences of this sample code for an identical CDR3. The chain is built from TRBV18 and TRBJ2-7; D is possibly TRBD2 (5 bases). The V end lost 10 bases, the J end lost 5 bases, and 18 bases lay between the germline ends. The CDR3 is made up of 13 amino acids. CDR1 and CDR2 (germline): KGHSH, LQKENI. This CDR3 is CATQLGGRNEQYF. The CDR3 DNA sequence: TGTGCCACCCAATTAGGAGGTCGGAACGAGCAGTACTTC. Drawing the rest from reference TRBV18 and TRBJ2-7, the complete variable domain is NAGVMQNPRHLVRRRGQEARLRCSPMKGHSHVYWYRQLPEEGLKFMVYLQKENIIDESGMPKERFSAEFPKEGPSILRIQQVVRGDSAAYFCATQLGGRNEQYFGPGTRLTVT.

V gene TRBV5-4 combines with J gene TRBJ2-7, with TRBD2 matching over 7 bases. Germline V lookup: CDR1 SGHNT, CDR2 YYREEE (reference sequence). The trim removed 4 bases at V and 2 bases at J, leaving 9 bases unmatched. The CDR3 length is 15 residues. CDR3 amino acids: CASSGGGTTPYEQYF. DNA for the CDR3: TGTGCCAGCAGCGGGGGGGGGACGACTCCCTACGAGCAGTACTTC.

V is TRBV18 and J is TRBJ2-1; D unresolved. CDR3 length: 16 residues. Germline CDR1 is KGHSH and CDR2 is LQKENI. V lost 3 bases and J lost 9, with 21 bases in between. The CDR3 sequence is CASSPSLPVNGGEQFF. The CDR3 nucleotides are TGTGCCAGCTCACCTTCCTTACCGGTAAATGGCGGTGAGCAGTTCTTC.

The chain joins TRBV6-6 to TRBJ1-5, with a weak D call TRBD1 (6 bases). V was trimmed by 6 bases and J by 3 bases, leaving 12 bases between them. The CDR3 extends over 14 amino acids. CDR1 is MNHNY and CDR2 is SVGAGI in the germline V gene (reference sequence). The CDR3 DNA is TGTGCCAGCAGGTACCGGGACATCAATCAGCCCCAGCATTTT. This gives the protein CASRYRDINQPQHF.

This rearrangement joins TRBV10-1 to TRBJ1-5; possible D gene TRBD1, 5 bases. The CDR3 totals 12 residues. The V end was cut by 9 bases, the J end by 2 bases, with 8 bases between. Looked up from germline, CDR1 is WNHNN and CDR2 is SYGVQD (reference sequence). The CDR3, as DNA: TGCGCCAGAGGGGCGGGCAATCAGCCCCAGCATTTT. The encoded protein is CARGAGNQPQHF.

This clone has a single count. The chain joins TRBV11-2 to TRBJ1-4; D perhaps matches TRBD1 (5 bases). CDR3 length: 13 amino acids. Between the trimmed V and J ends, which lost 6 bases and 4 bases, there was a span of 9 bases. Germline CDR1 and CDR2: SGHAT and FQNNGV. The CDR3 region has the DNA TGTGCCAGCAGGAGACAGCTTAATGAAAAACTGTTTTTT. This codes for CASRRQLNEKLFF.

This clone appeared once. One junction end disagrees with the germline gene, perhaps due to a read error. The chain is built from TRBV18 and TRBJ2-7; no firm D call. Per the germline V gene, CDR1 is KGHSH and CDR2 is LQKENI. There are 16 residues in the CDR3. CDR3: CASSPQLAGPTYEQYF. The CDR3 DNA sequence: TGTGCCAGCTCCCCACAGCTGGCAGGACCCACCTACGAGCAGTACTTC. The complete variable domain, with remaining parts taken from reference TRBV18 and TRBJ2-7, reads NAGVMQNPRHLVRRRGQEARLRCSPMKGHSHVYWYRQLPEEGLKFMVYLQKENIIDESGMPKERFSAEFPKEGPSILRIQQVVRGDSAAYFCASSPQLAGPTYEQYFGPGTRLTVT.